The 10 T cell receptor beta chains listed next were all sequenced from one sample in a study of T cells after yellow fever vaccination. One entry per CDR3 protein results from TCRdb running MiXCR on the 5' RACE reads. The sample lists some 500,000 distinct CDR3 sequences; approximately 12% were seen once. The sample in question was PBMCs, obtained on the day of the yellow fever booster vaccination. These receptors all come from a man aged 25-45 years who received the YFV17D yellow fever vaccine.

This clonotype was seen a handful of times. V is TRBV7-3 and J is TRBJ2-7; 8 nucleotides align to TRBD2. The V gene's germline CDR1 is SGHTA and CDR2 FQGTGA. The trim removed 5 bases at V and 5 bases at J, leaving 8 bases unmatched. The CDR3 spans 14 residues. CDR3 nucleotides: TGTGCCAGCAGCGCGACTAGCGAAGGGGACGAGCAGTACTTC. This encodes CASSATSEGDEQYF.

The rearrangement links TRBV30 to TRBJ1-2; the D gene is possibly TRBD1 (6 bases). The CDR3 has 14 residues. V dropped 0 bases and J dropped 2 bases, with 10 bases sitting between them. CDR1 GTSNPN and CDR2 SVGIG come from the germline V gene (reference sequence). This chain's CDR3 is CAWSVRGGNYGYTF. CDR3 nucleotide sequence: TGTGCCTGGAGTGTAAGGGGGGGAAACTATGGCTACACCTTC. Filled out from reference TRBV30 and TRBJ1-2, the complete variable domain reads SQTIHQWPATLVQPVGSPLSLECTVEGTSNPNLYWYRQAAGRGLQLLFYSVGIGQISSEVPQNLSASRPQDRQFILSSKKLLLSDSGFYLCAWSVRGGNYGYTFGSGTRLTVV.

This clonotype was counted only a few times. This rearrangement joins TRBV29-1 to TRBJ2-3; the D gene is possibly TRBD1 (6 bases). In germline, CDR1 is SQVTM, CDR2 ANQGSEA. The V end was cut by 8 bases, the J end by 0 bases, with 12 bases between. The CDR3 has 13 residues. CDR3 amino acids: CSIYRVSTDTQYF. The CDR3 coding sequence is TGCAGCATCTACAGGGTCAGCACAGATACGCAGTATTTT.

This clonotype was detected only a few times. The chain employs TRBV12-3 or TRBV12-4 and TRBJ2-4; D is ambiguous. This CDR3 contains 13 residues. V was clipped by 3 bases and J by 5 bases, with 8 bases between them. Here the CDR3 DNA reads TGTGCCAGCAGTTTTCTGGCAGAAAACATTCAGTACTTC. Translation gives CASSFLAENIQYF.

Ten or more counts support this clonotype. The chain links TRBV7-2 to TRBJ2-1, with 11 bases identical to TRBD2. The CDR3 is 15 residues long. The germline gives CDR1 SGHTA, CDR2 FQGNSA. With 4 bases clipped from V and 3 bases from J, the junction kept 2 bases outside the gene matches. The DNA for the CDR3 is TGTGCCAGCAGCTCGACTAGCGGGAACTACAATGAGCAGTTCTTC. Its protein product is CASSSTSGNYNEQFF. Based on the CDR3 plus reference TRBV7-2 and TRBJ2-1, the full variable domain is GAGVSQSPSNKVTEKGKDVELRCDPISGHTALYWYRQSLGQGLEFLIYFQGNSAPDKSGLPSDRFSAERTGGSVSTLTIQRTQQEDSAVYLCASSSTSGNYNEQFFGPGTRLTVL.

The V gene is TRBV27, the J gene TRBJ2-5, with 10 nucleotides matching TRBD2. This CDR3 comprises 18 residues. Unmatched junction bases numbered 13, after V lost 4 bases and J lost 2 bases. Germline CDR1 reads MNHEY; CDR2 reads SMNVEV (reference sequence). CDR3 nucleotide sequence: TGTGCCAGCAGTTCAACGACAGGGACTAGCGCACCTCAAGAGACCCAGTACTTC. It yields the protein CASSSTTGTSAPQETQYF.

V is TRBV20-1 and J is TRBJ2-2; 9 nucleotides line up with TRBD2. CDR1 and CDR2 (germline): DFQATT, SNEGSKA (reference sequence). V trimming: 1 base; J trimming: 6 bases; junction bases outside the gene matches: 12. The CDR3 is made up of 17 amino acids. CDR3 in amino acids: CSARGLAQGLAPGELFF. CDR3 bases: TGCAGTGCTAGAGGGCTAGCCCAGGGACTAGCCCCCGGGGAGCTGTTTTTT.

This chain connects TRBV12-3 or TRBV12-4 to TRBJ2-7; D not certain. The CDR3 runs 11 residues. CDR3 in DNA: TGTTCCTGTGGACGCTACCGGGAGCAGTACTTC. This codes for CSCGRYREQYF.

There are many counts of this clonotype. V usage is TRBV25-1 and J usage is TRBJ2-1; 7 nucleotides line up with TRBD2. Looked up from germline, CDR1 is MGHDK and CDR2 is SYGVNS. This CDR3 spans 16 amino acids. V lost 0 bases and J lost 6; bases outside the gene matches: 8. The CDR3 coding sequence is TGTGCCAGCAGTGAATACGGCGGGAGAGTATTCAATGAGCAGTTCTTC. It codes for CASSEYGGRVFNEQFF. Complete variable domain (other parts from reference TRBV25-1 and TRBJ2-1): EADIYQTPRYLVIGTGKKITLECSQTMGHDKMYWYQQDPGMELHLIHYSYGVNSTEKGDLSSESTVSRIRTEHFPLTLESARPSHTSQYLCASSEYGGRVFNEQFFGPGTRLTVL.

This clonotype has only a few counts. The junction differs from germline at one of its ends, possibly a read error. V gene TRBV11-2 combines with J gene TRBJ2-7; 10 nucleotides align to TRBD2. The CDR3 runs 12 residues. Looked up from germline, CDR1 is SGHAT and CDR2 is FQNNGV. Written as DNA, the CDR3 is TGTGCCAGCAGACTCGACGGACTAGCGGCCAACTTC. It is translated as CASRLDGLAANF.